These T cell receptor beta chains were read from a single sample in a study of blood T cell repertoires in COVID-19. Some clones are missing from TCRdb's copy, which holds only in-frame ones; the method was immunoSEQ multiplex PCR. Of 110,000 or so clones listed, less than 85% are singletons. What was sequenced was peripheral blood. Receptors originate from a man in his fifties with acute or convalescent COVID-19. Each CDR3 is given with its conserved first and last residue. Each record gives: D gene, clone size, V gene, J gene, CDR3 DNA, CDR3 protein. The D gene is left open where the match is weak. A clone size is listed for some rows: how often the clone was seen (once, few, many), or a class if it is expanded.

d_call: .
clone_size: .
v_call: TRBV6-5
j_call: TRBJ1-4
cdr3_nt: TGTGCCAGCGAATCGGGGGGCTCTAATGAAAAACTGTTTTTT
cdr3_aa: CASESGGSNEKLFF

d_call: .
clone_size: few
v_call: TRBV2
j_call: TRBJ1-6
cdr3_nt: TGTGCCAGCAGTGGCGGCAGGGGTAATTCACCCCTCCACTTT
cdr3_aa: CASSGGRGNSPLHF

d_call: .
clone_size: .
v_call: TRBV4-1
j_call: TRBJ1-5
cdr3_nt: TGCGCCAGCAGCCAAGCGGGATCGTCCAATCAGCCCCAGCATTTT
cdr3_aa: CASSQAGSSNQPQHF

d_call: .
clone_size: once
v_call: TRBV10-3
j_call: TRBJ2-7
cdr3_nt: TGTGCCATCAGTGAGTCCGGGAGCTCCTACGAGCAGTACTTC
cdr3_aa: CAISESGSSYEQYF

d_call: .
clone_size: .
v_call: TRBV5-1
j_call: TRBJ1-3
cdr3_nt: TGCGCCAGCAGCTTGGACAGCTCTGGAAACACCATATATTTT
cdr3_aa: CASSLDSSGNTIYF

d_call: TRBD1
clone_size: .
v_call: TRBV19
j_call: TRBJ1-6
cdr3_nt: TGTGCCAGTAGTATTGACAGGGGAAATTCACCCCTCCACTTT
cdr3_aa: CASSIDRGNSPLHF

d_call: .
clone_size: once
v_call: TRBV28
j_call: TRBJ2-7
cdr3_nt: TGTGCCAGCAGTTTCCCCAAGGGCAGGGCCCAAGAGCAGTACTTC
cdr3_aa: CASSFPKGRAQEQYF

d_call: .
clone_size: .
v_call: TRBV19
j_call: TRBJ1-4
cdr3_nt: TGTGCCAGTAGTATAGGCGGGGGGGTACAGGAAAAACTGTTTTTT
cdr3_aa: CASSIGGGVQEKLFF

d_call: TRBD2
clone_size: .
v_call: TRBV7-6
j_call: TRBJ2-1
cdr3_nt: TGTGCCAGCAGCTTAGCTGATCTAGCGGGATCTGGGAATGAGCAGTTCTTC
cdr3_aa: CASSLADLAGSGNEQFF

d_call: .
clone_size: .
v_call: TRBV3-1/TRBV3-2
j_call: TRBJ2-6
cdr3_nt: TGTGCCAGCAGCCATCGCGGGGTCGGCTCTGGGGCCAACGTCCTGACTTTC
cdr3_aa: CASSHRGVGSGANVLTF

d_call: .
clone_size: .
v_call: TRBV24-1
j_call: TRBJ2-3
cdr3_nt: TGTGCCACCAGTGATCGGCAGGCAGGGGAGGGAGATACGCAGTATTTT
cdr3_aa: CATSDRQAGEGDTQYF

d_call: .
clone_size: .
v_call: TRBV6-5
j_call: TRBJ1-2
cdr3_nt: TGTGCCAGCAGCCCCGGGACATACTATGGCTACACCTTC
cdr3_aa: CASSPGTYYGYTF

d_call: TRBD1
clone_size: .
v_call: TRBV27
j_call: TRBJ1-5
cdr3_nt: TGTGCCAGCAGAGGACAGGGGGCTCGTCAGCCCCAGCATTTT
cdr3_aa: CASRGQGARQPQHF

d_call: .
clone_size: .
v_call: TRBV27
j_call: TRBJ2-7
cdr3_nt: TGTGCCAGCAGTTTGAAGGGGCAGGCTCTACCCTACGAGCAGTACTTC
cdr3_aa: CASSLKGQALPYEQYF

d_call: .
clone_size: .
v_call: TRBV5-1
j_call: TRBJ2-5
cdr3_nt: TGCGCCAGCAGCTTGGAACAGGGTTTACAAGAGACCCAGTACTTC
cdr3_aa: CASSLEQGLQETQYF

d_call: .
clone_size: few
v_call: TRBV15
j_call: TRBJ2-2
cdr3_nt: TGTGCCACCCAGGGGATTAACACCGGGGAGCTGTTTTTT
cdr3_aa: CATQGINTGELFF

d_call: .
clone_size: .
v_call: TRBV5-1
j_call: TRBJ1-4
cdr3_nt: TGCGCCAGCAGCTTGGTGGTTGGGAGGCGTCACGAAAAACTGTTTTTT
cdr3_aa: CASSLVVGRRHEKLFF

d_call: TRBD1
clone_size: once
v_call: TRBV27
j_call: TRBJ2-7
cdr3_nt: TGTGCCAGCAGTACCGAGGACAGGTCCTTCTCCTACGAGCAGTACTTC
cdr3_aa: CASSTEDRSFSYEQYF

d_call: .
clone_size: .
v_call: TRBV20-1
j_call: TRBJ2-4
cdr3_nt: TGCAGTGCTAATCGGGAGTTCATTCAGTACTTC
cdr3_aa: CSANREFIQYF

d_call: .
clone_size: .
v_call: TRBV6-1
j_call: TRBJ2-1
cdr3_nt: TGTGCCAGCAGTGAATCAGGCAGGTACAATGAGCAGTTCTTC
cdr3_aa: CASSESGRYNEQFF

d_call: .
clone_size: .
v_call: TRBV7-9
j_call: TRBJ1-5
cdr3_nt: TGTGCCAGCAGCTTAGGAGAGGCGCCCCAGCATTTT
cdr3_aa: CASSLGEAPQHF

d_call: .
clone_size: .
v_call: TRBV7-9
j_call: TRBJ1-1
cdr3_nt: TGTGCCAGCAGCCCCAGGGACTGGGGGTCAGCTTTCTTT
cdr3_aa: CASSPRDWGSAFF

d_call: TRBD2
clone_size: .
v_call: TRBV11-2
j_call: TRBJ2-7
cdr3_nt: TGTGCCAGCAGCCCCGGGGGGTACGAGCAGTACTTC
cdr3_aa: CASSPGGYEQYF

d_call: TRBD1
clone_size: .
v_call: TRBV30
j_call: TRBJ2-3
cdr3_nt: TGTGCCTGGGGACAGGGAACAGATACGCAGTATTTT
cdr3_aa: CAWGQGTDTQYF

d_call: TRBD1
clone_size: few
v_call: TRBV5-1
j_call: TRBJ2-7
cdr3_nt: TGCGCCAGCAGCTTGGGACAGGGGAGCAACGAGCAGTACTTC
cdr3_aa: CASSLGQGSNEQYF

d_call: TRBD1
clone_size: .
v_call: TRBV5-1
j_call: TRBJ2-1
cdr3_nt: TGCGCCAGCGGAGACAGGGTAGGTGAGCAGTTCTTC
cdr3_aa: CASGDRVGEQFF

d_call: .
clone_size: once
v_call: TRBV12-3/TRBV12-4
j_call: TRBJ2-7
cdr3_nt: TGTGCCAGCAAATCGGAGGGTTACGAGCAGTACTTC
cdr3_aa: CASKSEGYEQYF

d_call: .
clone_size: .
v_call: TRBV4-1
j_call: TRBJ2-1
cdr3_nt: TGCGCCAGCAGCCAAGAGTCGACAGACAATGAGCAGTTCTTC
cdr3_aa: CASSQESTDNEQFF

d_call: .
clone_size: .
v_call: TRBV6-4
j_call: TRBJ2-2
cdr3_nt: TGTGCCAGCAGTGACTCCCGGGACTCATCCACCGGGGAGCTGTTTTTT
cdr3_aa: CASSDSRDSSTGELFF

d_call: TRBD2
clone_size: .
v_call: TRBV7-3
j_call: TRBJ2-5
cdr3_nt: TGTGCCAGCAGCCTTGGGACTAGCGGGGGCAAAGAGACCCAGTACTTC
cdr3_aa: CASSLGTSGGKETQYF

d_call: .
clone_size: few
v_call: TRBV3-1/TRBV3-2
j_call: TRBJ2-6
cdr3_nt: TGTGCCAGCAGCCAAGACTTCTCTGGGGCCAACGTCCTGACTTTC
cdr3_aa: CASSQDFSGANVLTF

d_call: TRBD1
clone_size: .
v_call: TRBV29-1
j_call: TRBJ1-2
cdr3_nt: TGCAGCGTTCCGGGACAGGGCGACTATGGCTACACCTTC
cdr3_aa: CSVPGQGDYGYTF

d_call: TRBD1
clone_size: .
v_call: TRBV3-1/TRBV3-2
j_call: TRBJ1-4
cdr3_nt: TGTGCCAGCAGCCGAACCCGGGACAGGGGGCACGGTAATGAAAAACTGTTTTTT
cdr3_aa: CASSRTRDRGHGNEKLFF

d_call: .
clone_size: .
v_call: TRBV19
j_call: TRBJ2-1
cdr3_nt: TGTGCCAGTAGCCCCCAAATGGACAGCAATGAGCAGTTCTTC
cdr3_aa: CASSPQMDSNEQFF

d_call: TRBD2
clone_size: .
v_call: TRBV7-9
j_call: TRBJ2-7
cdr3_nt: TGTGCCAGCAGCGAACGGGGGGGGCCTCAGTACGAGCAGTACTTC
cdr3_aa: CASSERGGPQYEQYF

d_call: TRBD1
clone_size: .
v_call: TRBV6-1
j_call: TRBJ1-3
cdr3_nt: TGTGCCAGCAGTGATCGGACAGGGGGCTCTGGAAACACCATATATTTT
cdr3_aa: CASSDRTGGSGNTIYF

d_call: TRBD1
clone_size: .
v_call: TRBV9
j_call: TRBJ1-2
cdr3_nt: TGTGCCAGCAGCCTTACAGGGGGGGGAAACTATGGCTACACCTTC
cdr3_aa: CASSLTGGGNYGYTF

d_call: .
clone_size: .
v_call: TRBV18
j_call: TRBJ1-2
cdr3_nt: TGTGCCAGCTCCCAAGGCGGCATCTATGGCTACACCTTC
cdr3_aa: CASSQGGIYGYTF

d_call: .
clone_size: .
v_call: TRBV29-1
j_call: TRBJ1-2
cdr3_nt: TGCAGCGTTGAAGATCCGGAGGGATACACCTTC
cdr3_aa: CSVEDPEGYTF

d_call: TRBD1
clone_size: once
v_call: TRBV7-3
j_call: TRBJ2-5
cdr3_nt: TGTGCCAGCAGGGAAACAGGACAGGGGGAGACCCAGTACTTC
cdr3_aa: CASRETGQGETQYF

d_call: TRBD1
clone_size: .
v_call: TRBV7-6
j_call: TRBJ1-2
cdr3_nt: TGTGCCAGCAGCGCCGGGACAGGCTCGAGGGGCTACACCTTC
cdr3_aa: CASSAGTGSRGYTF

d_call: .
clone_size: .
v_call: TRBV7-9
j_call: TRBJ1-5
cdr3_nt: TGTGCCAGCAGCCCCATGACAGTGGATGAGCCCCAGCATTTT
cdr3_aa: CASSPMTVDEPQHF

d_call: TRBD1
clone_size: .
v_call: TRBV5-6
j_call: TRBJ1-3
cdr3_nt: TGTGCCAGCGCAGTTGGTACAGGGGCGGGAAACACCATATATTTT
cdr3_aa: CASAVGTGAGNTIYF

d_call: TRBD1
clone_size: .
v_call: TRBV2
j_call: TRBJ1-6
cdr3_nt: TGTGCCAGCAGTTTGCGACAGGGTAGTAATTCACCCCTCCACTTT
cdr3_aa: CASSLRQGSNSPLHF

d_call: TRBD1
clone_size: .
v_call: TRBV19
j_call: TRBJ2-5
cdr3_nt: TGTGCCAGTAGTATGCTTTGGCAGGGGGTTGAGACCCAGTACTTC
cdr3_aa: CASSMLWQGVETQYF

d_call: TRBD2
clone_size: once
v_call: TRBV2
j_call: TRBJ2-1
cdr3_nt: TGTGCCAGCAGGATTGCGCCTAGCGGGAGTTTGTACAATGAGCAGTTCTTC
cdr3_aa: CASRIAPSGSLYNEQFF

d_call: .
clone_size: .
v_call: TRBV28
j_call: TRBJ2-7
cdr3_nt: TGTGCCAGCAGTTTAACCCCTAGAGGGCGCGAGCAGTACTTC
cdr3_aa: CASSLTPRGREQYF

d_call: TRBD1
clone_size: few
v_call: TRBV28
j_call: TRBJ2-7
cdr3_nt: TGTGCCAGCAGTTCGACCGGGACAGGGGCCTACGAGCAGTACTTC
cdr3_aa: CASSSTGTGAYEQYF

d_call: TRBD1
clone_size: once
v_call: TRBV18
j_call: TRBJ2-7
cdr3_nt: TGTGCCAGCTCACCTGCAGGGGGCGGCTTTTACGAGCAGTACTTC
cdr3_aa: CASSPAGGGFYEQYF

d_call: .
clone_size: .
v_call: TRBV29-1
j_call: TRBJ1-2
cdr3_nt: TGCAGCGTGGAGACAGATAACTATGGCTACACCTTC
cdr3_aa: CSVETDNYGYTF

d_call: TRBD1
clone_size: .
v_call: TRBV2
j_call: TRBJ1-6
cdr3_nt: TGTGCCACCAAGGACAGGGAAAATTCACCCCTCCACTTT
cdr3_aa: CATKDRENSPLHF

d_call: TRBD1
clone_size: .
v_call: TRBV18
j_call: TRBJ2-5
cdr3_nt: TGTGCCAGCTCCCTTGACAGGGGGTACTGGGAGACCCAGTACTTC
cdr3_aa: CASSLDRGYWETQYF

d_call: TRBD2
clone_size: many
v_call: TRBV14
j_call: TRBJ2-7
cdr3_nt: TGTGCCAGCAGCCAAGCCTGGACTAGGTCCAACGAGCAGTACTTC
cdr3_aa: CASSQAWTRSNEQYF

d_call: TRBD1
clone_size: .
v_call: TRBV2
j_call: TRBJ1-2
cdr3_nt: TGTGCCAGCACTACCGGGACAGGCAACTATGGCTACACCTTC
cdr3_aa: CASTTGTGNYGYTF

d_call: .
clone_size: .
v_call: TRBV7-6
j_call: TRBJ1-5
cdr3_nt: TGTGCCAGCACTCCGCGAGGTCAGCCCCAGCATTTT
cdr3_aa: CASTPRGQPQHF

d_call: TRBD1
clone_size: .
v_call: TRBV4-1
j_call: TRBJ1-2
cdr3_nt: TGCGCCAGCAGCCAGGGGACAGGTGATTATGGCTACACCTTC
cdr3_aa: CASSQGTGDYGYTF

d_call: .
clone_size: .
v_call: TRBV2
j_call: TRBJ2-3
cdr3_nt: TGTGCCAGCAGAGAGCTCATCGCAACAGATACGCAGTATTTT
cdr3_aa: CASRELIATDTQYF

d_call: TRBD1
clone_size: .
v_call: TRBV5-1
j_call: TRBJ2-1
cdr3_nt: TGCGCCAGCAGATTGGGACAGGAGAACAATGAGCAGTTCTTC
cdr3_aa: CASRLGQENNEQFF

d_call: TRBD1
clone_size: .
v_call: TRBV14
j_call: TRBJ2-5
cdr3_nt: TGTGCCAGCGTAAAAACCGGACAGGCTCTACAAGAGACCCAGTACTTC
cdr3_aa: CASVKTGQALQETQYF